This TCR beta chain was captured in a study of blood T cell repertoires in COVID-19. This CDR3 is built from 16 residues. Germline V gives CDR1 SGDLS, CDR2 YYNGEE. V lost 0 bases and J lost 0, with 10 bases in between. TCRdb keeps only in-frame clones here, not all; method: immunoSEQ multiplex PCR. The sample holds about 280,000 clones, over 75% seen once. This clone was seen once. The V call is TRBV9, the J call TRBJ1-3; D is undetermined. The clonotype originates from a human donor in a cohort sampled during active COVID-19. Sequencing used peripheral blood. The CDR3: CASSVASGTSGNTIYF. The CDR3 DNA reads TGTGCCAGCAGCGTAGCGTCGGGTACCTCTGGAAACACCATATATTTT. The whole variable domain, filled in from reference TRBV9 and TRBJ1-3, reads DSGVTQTPKHLITATGQRVTLRCSPRSGDLSVYWYQQSLDQGLQFLIQYYNGEERAKGNILERFSAQQFPDLHSELNLSSLELGDSALYFCASSVASGTSGNTIYFGEGSWLTVV.